The entry that follows covers one T cell receptor (beta chain) sequence. What it binds is unknown. The source of the sample is a study of cytomegalovirus exposure and HLA in healthy donors. Both 60 Vbeta primers and 13 Jbeta primers went into the PCR. Assay used: immunoSEQ multiplex PCR; TCRdb lists only in-frame clones, some missing. This sample yields fewer than 120,000 clones, of which more than 70% are seen a single time; 2.5% to 3% belongs to the top ten. CDR1 and CDR2 (germline): SGHRS, YFSETQ. V shed 3 bases and J shed 5 bases, with 11 bases lying between them. The CDR3 consists of 13 residues. Findings and limits, study-wide: An observed cluster of highly shared sequence variants was recorded as a likely sequencing artifact. Later work associated 16,951 TCR beta sequences with HLA alleles at 0.05 false discovery rate. According to a later analysis, most TCR beta chains associated with CMV appeared HLA-restricted. It was 164 TCR beta chains that were listed as cytomegalovirus-associated.

The source is a woman aged 55 to 70 in good health and CMV-seropositive. Sequenced sample: PBMCs. The chain links TRBV5-1 to TRBJ2-5; possibly TRBD1 for D (6 bases). The CDR3 sequence: CASSSQGRETQYF. The CDR3 DNA reads TGCGCCAGCAGCTCCCAGGGGCGGGAGACCCAGTACTTC.